Shown below are 17 T cell receptor beta chains from a single sample sequenced in a study of response to subunit inactivated influenza vaccine. MiXCR, run by TCRdb on the RT-PCR reads, gives a single entry per CDR3 protein. The sample lists roughly 790,000 distinct CDR3 sequences; less than 25% were seen once. This specimen was PBMCs from blood, taken about 5 days after vaccination. These receptors were obtained from a man aged 50 to 59 who received an inactivated influenza vaccine.

J is TRBJ1-2 and V is TRBV7-2; D ambiguous. CDR1 and CDR2 from the germline V gene are SGHTA and FQGNSA. V lost 7 bases, J lost 6 bases, and 15 bases lay in between. The CDR3 has 13 amino acids. The CDR3 DNA reads as TGTGCCAGCACCCGGTTGTTTCTGGATGGCTACACCTTC. Its protein is CASTRLFLDGYTF.

In this sample, this clonotype turned up a few times. The chain combines TRBV5-1 with TRBJ2-3, with a tentative D call TRBD2 (5 bases). Trimming cost V 1 base and J 4 bases, with 19 bases left between them. The germline gives CDR1 SGHRS, CDR2 YFSETQ. The CDR3 is made up of 17 amino acids. CDR3 sequence reads: CASSLKGFGSPADTQYF. DNA of the CDR3: TGCGCCAGCAGCTTGAAAGGGTTTGGGAGCCCCGCAGATACGCAGTATTTT.

The rearrangement links TRBV28 to TRBJ2-7; D might be TRBD1 (6 bases). Germline V CDR1 and CDR2: MDHEN, SYDVKM. V was shortened by 3 bases and J by 3 bases, with 12 bases between the two germline ends. The CDR3 loop spans 14 amino acids. CDR3 residues: CASSFSPDSYEQYF. The CDR3 DNA reads as TGTGCCAGCAGTTTCTCACCGGACAGCTACGAGCAGTACTTC.

There are a few counts of this clonotype. Here the CDR3 DNA reads TGTGCCATCAGTGGAGGAAGGGGGCGAACCTACGAGCAGTACTTC. Its translation: CAISGGRGRTYEQYF. The gene calls are TRBV10-3 and TRBJ2-7, with 7 bases lining up with TRBD1. The CDR3 has 15 amino acids. Germline V lookup: CDR1 ENHRY, CDR2 SYGVKD. The V gene end was trimmed by 4 bases and the J gene end by 2 bases; junction bases not matched to a gene: 8.

This clonotype was recorded a few times. The chain has TRBV29-1 and TRBJ1-5, with 7 bases identical to TRBD1. The V segment lost 6 bases and the J segment 4 bases; nucleotides outside the gene matches: 3. Germline V gives CDR1 SQVTM, CDR2 ANQGSEA. The length of the CDR3 is 12 residues. CDR3 protein: CSVRQGNQPQHF. The CDR3 DNA reads TGCAGCGTCCGACAGGGTAATCAGCCCCAGCATTTT.

V usage is TRBV20-1 and J usage is TRBJ1-1; D is uncertain. This CDR3 contains 13 residues. The germline gives CDR1 DFQATT, CDR2 SNEGSKA (reference sequence). Deletions cut 6 bases from V and 4 bases from J, with 15 bases between. As DNA, the CDR3 is TGCAGTGCCTCCGACACATTAAGCACTGAAGCTTTCTTT. Translated, it gives CSASDTLSTEAFF.

This clonotype was detected only a few times. The chain combines TRBV5-1 with TRBJ1-2; 7 nucleotides line up with TRBD1. This CDR3 is 15 amino acids long. CDR1 is SGHRS, CDR2 YFSETQ, per germline. The ends lost 2 bases at V and 4 bases at J; junction bases unmatched: 8. CDR3 sequence (DNA): TGCGCCAGCAGCTTCGGACAGGCCATTTCCTATGGCTACACCTTC. As protein: CASSFGQAISYGYTF.

The sample holds a few counts of this clonotype. V gene TRBV23-1 combines with J gene TRBJ1-5; no definite D call. TRBV23-1 is annotated as an ORF whose role is uncertain. The CDR3 contains 15 residues. The V end lost 5 bases, the J end lost 0 bases, and 11 bases lay between the germline ends. CDR3 DNA sequence: TGCGCCAGCAGTTCCCGGGAGGATAGCAATCAGCCCCAGCATTTT. Translated, it gives CASSSREDSNQPQHF.

The chain carries TRBV11-1 and TRBJ2-5; D unresolved. The CDR3 is 18 residues long. V lost 5 bases to trimming and J lost 5 bases, with 27 bases between them. Germline V lookup: CDR1 SGHAT, CDR2 FQDESV (reference sequence). The CDR3 loop is CASSRRSQVLAVGETQYF. CDR3 coding DNA: TGTGCCAGCAGCCGACGCAGCCAGGTACTGGCCGTAGGGGAGACCCAGTACTTC. Combining the CDR3 with reference TRBV11-1 and TRBJ2-5 gives the whole variable domain EAEVAQSPRYKITEKSQAVAFWCDPISGHATLYWYRQILGQGPELLVQFQDESVVDDSQLPKDRFSAERLKGVDSTLKIQPAELGDSAMYLCASSRRSQVLAVGETQYFGPGTRLLVL.

The V and J genes are TRBV6-1 and TRBJ2-1, with TRBD2 matching 13 bases. The CDR3 has 17 amino acids. The germline gives CDR1 MNHNS, CDR2 SASEGT. The V gene end was trimmed by 6 bases and the J gene end by 6 bases; junction bases not matched to a gene: 11. The CDR3 DNA sequence: TGTGCCAGCAGCCCACTAGCGGGGGGGATAACTATCAATGAGCAGTTCTTC. Residues: CASSPLAGGITINEQFF.

The chain couples TRBV7-2 to TRBJ2-3, with a tentative D call TRBD1 (5 bases). CDR1 SGHTA and CDR2 FQGNSA come from the germline V gene. V was cut by 4 bases and J by 0 bases, with 17 bases left in between. This CDR3 is 17 amino acids long. The chain's CDR3 is CASSSAWTTSSTDTQYF. CDR3 DNA: TGTGCCAGCAGCTCAGCATGGACAACGTCTAGCACAGATACGCAGTATTTT.

This chain connects TRBV7-9 to TRBJ2-1, with D possibly TRBD2 on 6 matching bases. Looked up from germline, CDR1 is SEHNR and CDR2 is FQNEAQ (reference sequence). Trimming cost V 7 bases and J 3 bases, with 10 bases left between them. CDR3 length: 13 amino acids. The CDR3 coding sequence is TGTGCCAGCAAACCGGGGGTCTACAATGAGCAGTTCTTC. Amino acid sequence: CASKPGVYNEQFF. The full variable domain, its missing parts supplied by reference TRBV7-9 and TRBJ2-1, is DTGVSQNPRHKITKRGQNVTFRCDPISEHNRLYWYRQTLGQGPEFLTYFQNEAQLEKSRLLSDRFSAERPKGSFSTLEIQRTEQGDSAMYLCASKPGVYNEQFFGPGTRLTVL.

This clonotype has a handful of counts. The CDR3 reads CASSLRTGTAAYEQYF. CDR3 DNA: TGTGCCAGCAGTCTACGCACTGGGACAGCCGCCTACGAGCAGTACTTC. The chain joins TRBV28 to TRBJ2-7; 7 bases match TRBD1. The germline V gene has CDR1 MDHEN and CDR2 SYDVKM. The CDR3 has 16 amino acids. V trimming: 5 bases; J trimming: 2 bases; junction bases outside the gene matches: 12.

In DNA, the CDR3 is TGTGCCAGCAGTGCTAGACTAGCGGGAGGGCCTGGATCCGCCTACAATGAGCAGTTCTTC. Protein product: CASSARLAGGPGSAYNEQFF. The J gene is TRBJ2-1, the V gene TRBV25-1, with 14 nucleotides matching TRBD2. In germline, CDR1 is MGHDK, CDR2 SYGVNS. The V gene end was trimmed by 4 bases and the J gene end by 2 bases; junction bases not matched to a gene: 13. The CDR3 spans 20 residues.

This chain links TRBV4-3 with TRBJ2-1; 10 nucleotides agree with TRBD2. Germline assignment: CDR1 LGHNA and CDR2 YSLEER. The CDR3 contains 15 residues. Trimming cost V 2 bases and J 7 bases; bases outside gene matches: 5. DNA for the CDR3: TGCGCCAGCAGCCAATGGACTAGCGGACGAAATGAGCAGTTCTTC. Translating it yields CASSQWTSGRNEQFF.

This clonotype has at least ten counts. The J gene is TRBJ1-2, the V gene TRBV4-3; maybe TRBD1 (6 bases). This CDR3 region has 15 residues. CDR1 and CDR2 from the germline V gene are LGHNA and YSLEER. V was cut by 2 bases and J by 4 bases, with 14 bases left in between. CDR3 sequence reads: CASSQTNQGIYGYTF. In DNA, the CDR3 is TGCGCCAGCAGCCAAACAAACCAGGGGATCTATGGCTACACCTTC.

This clonotype was counted a few times. The CDR3 here is CASSPPRTGDNNEQFF. For the CDR3, the DNA is TGTGCCAGCTCACCACCGAGGACAGGGGATAACAATGAGCAGTTCTTC. The rearrangement uses TRBV18 and TRBJ2-1, with 9 positions matching TRBD1. Trimming took 0 bases from V and 5 from J; bases not matched to a gene: 5. Germline V CDR1 and CDR2: KGHSH, LQKENI. CDR3 length: 16 amino acids.